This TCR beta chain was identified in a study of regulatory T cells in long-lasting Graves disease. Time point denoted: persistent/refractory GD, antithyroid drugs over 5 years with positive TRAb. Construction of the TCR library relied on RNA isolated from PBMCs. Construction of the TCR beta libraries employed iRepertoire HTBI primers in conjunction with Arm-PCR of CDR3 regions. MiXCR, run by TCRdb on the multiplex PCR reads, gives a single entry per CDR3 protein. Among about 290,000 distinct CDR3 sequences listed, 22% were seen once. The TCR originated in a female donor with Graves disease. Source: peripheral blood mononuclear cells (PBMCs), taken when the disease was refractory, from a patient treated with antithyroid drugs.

CDR3 residues: CSASGTGLTEQYF. The CDR3 DNA follows: TGCAGCGCCTCCGGGACAGGGCTTACTGAGCAGTACTTC. V gene TRBV29-1 combines with J gene TRBJ2-7; 9 bases fit TRBD1. Unmatched junction bases numbered 11, after V lost 7 bases and J lost 7 bases. This CDR3 spans 13 amino acids. Germline CDR1 SQVTM, CDR2 ANQGSEA.